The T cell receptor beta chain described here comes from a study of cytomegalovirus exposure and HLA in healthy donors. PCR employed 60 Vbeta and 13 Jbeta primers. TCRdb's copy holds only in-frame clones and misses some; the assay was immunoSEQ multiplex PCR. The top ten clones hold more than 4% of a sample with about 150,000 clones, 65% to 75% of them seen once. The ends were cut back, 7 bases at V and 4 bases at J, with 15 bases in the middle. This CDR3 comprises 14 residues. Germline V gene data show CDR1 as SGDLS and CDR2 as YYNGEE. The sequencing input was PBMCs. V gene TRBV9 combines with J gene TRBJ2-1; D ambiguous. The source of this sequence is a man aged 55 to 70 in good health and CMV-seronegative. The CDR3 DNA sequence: TGTGCCAGCTCAACCCGACTCGGTTACAATGAGCAGTTCTTC. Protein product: CASSTRLGYNEQFF.